This TCR beta chain was captured in a study of regulatory T cells in long-lasting Graves disease. Study observations and caveats: Persistent disease preferred TRBV28, TRBJ1-2 and TRBJ2-5.

The authors built TCR beta libraries using iRepertoire HTBI primers and Arm-PCR of CDR3 regions. TCRdb redid the calling of the multiplex PCR reads with MiXCR, one entry per CDR3 protein. The table has about half a million distinct CDR3 sequences, approximately 12% seen once. As to this clonotype: The antigen is undetermined.

The CDR3 length is 15 residues. Trimming cost V 5 bases and J 2 bases, with 15 bases left between them. Per germline, CDR1 LNHDA and CDR2 SQIVND (reference sequence). Documented time point: newly diagnosed GD, antithyroid drugs for less than 3 months. RNA extracted from PBMCs served as the sequencing template. This same sample was also taken into another study, of T cells in Graves' hyperthyroidism and ophthalmopathy. That paper notes: Uncontrolled infection, other autoimmune disease, pregnancy or lactation led to exclusion. Ophthalmopathy onset followed model prediction by a median about 6.9 months.

This clonotype was obtained from a woman aged 25 to 39 with Graves disease. The genes are TRBV19 and TRBJ1-2; possibly TRBD1 for D (5 bases). Here the sequenced sample was peripheral blood mononuclear cells (PBMCs), taken at new diagnosis, from a patient treated with antithyroid drugs. CDR3 sequence: CASSRGRMKNYGYTF. The CDR3 DNA sequence: TGTGCCAGTAGTCGGGGACGGATGAAAAACTATGGCTACACCTTC.